What follows are 8 T cell receptor beta chains derived from one specimen sequenced in a study of T cell responses to AZD1222 COVID-19 vaccine. The data were produced by immunoSEQ multiplex PCR, yet TCRdb's version contains in-frame clones alone and is incomplete. The data hold around 150,000 clones, with 92% observed a single time. The sample in question was peripheral blood, obtained on day 0 of AZD1222 vaccination. Receptors originate from an adult in good health.

The rearrangement links TRBV10-2 to TRBJ2-1; 8 bases line up with TRBD1. The germline V gene has CDR1 WSHSY and CDR2 SAAADI. CDR3 length: 16 residues. Trimming took 3 bases from V and 0 from J; bases not matched to a gene: 4. Here the CDR3 DNA reads TGCGCCAGCAGTGATGGACAGGGATTCTCCTACAATGAGCAGTTCTTC. This gives the protein CASSDGQGFSYNEQFF.

The chain has TRBV5-1 and TRBJ1-1, with unresolved D. The CDR3 has 14 residues. V was cut by 0 bases and J by 3 bases, with 9 bases left in between. The germline CDR1 and CDR2 sequences are SGHRS and YFSETQ. CDR3 in DNA: TGCGCCAGCAGCTTGGCCACGGATGACACTGAAGCTTTCTTT. Translating gives CASSLATDDTEAFF. Looking up the rest from reference TRBV5-1 and TRBJ1-1 gives the full variable domain: KAGVTQTPRYLIKTRGQQVTLSCSPISGHRSVSWYQQTPGQGLQFLFEYFSETQRNKGNFPGRFSGRQFSNSRSEMNVSTLELGDSALYLCASSLATDDTEAFFGQGTRLTVV.

The rearrangement joins TRBV12-5 to TRBJ1-3; 7 bases match TRBD1. Trimming at V came to 0 bases and at J to 4 bases, leaving 6 bases not matched to a gene. The CDR3 is 16 amino acids. Germline V gives CDR1 LGHNT, CDR2 FRNRAP. CDR3 nucleotide sequence: TGTGCTAGTGGTTTGGTCACCGGGACAGAAGGAAACACCATATATTTT. As protein: CASGLVTGTEGNTIYF. Using reference TRBV12-5 and TRBJ1-3 for the parts outside the CDR3, the full variable domain is DARVTQTPRHKVTEMGQEVTMRCQPILGHNTVFWYRQTMMQGLELLAYFRNRAPLDDSGMPKDRFSAEMPDATLATLKIQPSEPRDSAVYFCASGLVTGTEGNTIYFGEGSWLTVV.

The gene calls are TRBV6-2 or TRBV6-3 and TRBJ1-2; TRBD1 matches 10 bases. Trimming removed 3 bases from V and 4 bases from J; junction bases left unmatched: 11. The CDR3 length is 17 residues. Germline-derived CDR1 and CDR2 are MNHEY and SVGEGT. CDR3 sequence (DNA): TGTGCCAGCAGTTATGCCGGGACAGGGGAGTGGAGCTATGGCTACACCTTC. Encoded protein: CASSYAGTGEWSYGYTF.

The chain links TRBV7-9 to TRBJ2-3, with D maybe TRBD1 (5 bases). The CDR3 runs to 13 residues. Trimming took off 7 bases at V and 0 bases at J, with 8 bases between the two ends. Germline loops: CDR1 SEHNR, CDR2 FQNEAQ (reference sequence). CDR3 sequence: CASNPGSTDTQYF. CDR3 DNA sequence: TGTGCCAGCAACCCAGGGAGCACAGATACGCAGTATTTT.

V is TRBV18 and J is TRBJ1-5, with D hard to call. The CDR3 is 13 amino acids. Germline lookup yields CDR1 KGHSH and CDR2 LQKENI. Trimming removed 6 bases at V and 3 bases at J, with 9 bases between. This CDR3 is CASSGPHNQPQHF. The CDR3 nucleotides are TGTGCCAGCTCCGGCCCACACAATCAGCCCCAGCATTTT.

The chain couples TRBV3-1 (or the pseudogene TRBV3-2) to TRBJ1-4; D gene uncertain. V was trimmed by 3 bases and J by 5 bases, leaving 19 bases between them. The CDR3 runs to 17 residues. CDR1 is LGHDT, CDR2 YNNKEL, per germline (reference sequence). The CDR3 sequence is CASSQPSLLDLNEKLFF. The CDR3 coding sequence is TGTGCCAGCAGCCAGCCCTCTCTCCTAGACTTAAATGAAAAACTGTTTTTT.

The rearrangement uses TRBV6-2 or TRBV6-3 and TRBJ1-1; D gene ambiguous. From germline, CDR1 is MNHEY and CDR2 SVGEGT. CDR3 length: 15 residues. V was shortened by 0 bases and J by 0 bases, with 8 bases between the two germline ends. The CDR3 loop reads CASSYSRIVNTEAFF. The DNA for the CDR3 is TGTGCCAGCAGTTACTCGCGCATTGTGAACACTGAAGCTTTCTTT.